These 20 T cell receptor beta chains were all obtained from the same sample, sequenced in a study of T cell repertoires in cytomegalovirus infection (dated by TCRdb to the late 2010s). The run used an Illumina HiSeq 1500. The public reads were quality trimmed at Q25 with fastp and then assembled into clones with MiXCR by TCRdb, keeping productive beta chains. Rows are combined by CDR3 protein, so each entry shows the most common genes and DNA. For this sample the table gives about 920,000 distinct CDR3 sequences, of which under 40% were detected only once. The ten top clones hold about an eighth of the sample. Their cognate antigens are unknown. The treatment or condition label, read with the paper, signifies: in vitro stimulation with specific CMV peptide epitopes to enrich CMV-specific T cells. The specimen was cultured CD8+ T cells from PBMCs, collected from culture after CMV antigen stimulation. The receptors shown here come from a human donor in good health (CMV status not recorded). Some clones in this sample may be carry-over from other donors' samples.

This clonotype was observed a few times. The genes are TRBV6-1 and TRBJ2-3; TRBD1 agrees at 10 bases. Germline V gene lookup returns CDR1 MNHNS and CDR2 SASEGT. This CDR3 region has 18 residues. Trimming cost V 0 bases and J 4 bases; bases outside gene matches: 10. CDR3 DNA: TGTGCCAGCAGTGAAGCTCTGAACGGACAGGGGGTGGCAGATACGCAGTATTTT. Protein product: CASSEALNGQGVADTQYF.

This clonotype has more than one count but fewer than ten. V and J are TRBV12-3 or TRBV12-4 and TRBJ2-5; 11 bases map to TRBD2. V shed 4 bases and J 4 bases; nucleotides not matched to a gene: 5. The CDR3 extends over 15 amino acids. The CDR3 here is CASSSSGGRSETQYF. The CDR3 nucleotides are TGTGCCAGCAGTTCTAGCGGGGGGCGGTCAGAGACCCAGTACTTC.

This clonotype has a count of ten or more. This chain uses TRBV12-3 or TRBV12-4 with TRBJ1-1; no clear D gene. The V gene lost 6 bases and the J gene lost 1 base, with 9 bases spanning the gap. This CDR3 spans 13 amino acids. The CDR3 DNA is TGTGCCAGCAGCCAAGACACGAACACTGAAGCTTTCTTT. Translated, it gives CASSQDTNTEAFF.

This clonotype was detected only a few times. This rearrangement joins TRBV6-2 or TRBV6-3 to TRBJ2-7, with 7 bases aligning to TRBD1. Germline values: CDR1 MNHEY, CDR2 SVGEGT. The CDR3 extends over 16 amino acids. J gave up 0 bases and V 7 bases, and 12 bases lay outside the gene matches. CDR3 nucleotides: TGTGCCAGCACAACACCACAGGGGCCGAGCTCCTACGAGCAGTACGTC. Its translation is CASTTPQGPSSYEQYV.

This clonotype has ten or more counts. V and J are TRBV7-9 and TRBJ2-7; 7 nucleotides align to TRBD1. Germline CDR1 is SEHNR and CDR2 is FQNEAQ (reference sequence). The CDR3 runs 14 residues. V lost 5 bases and J lost 0; bases outside the gene matches: 4. The CDR3 is CASSGTALSYEQYV. In DNA form, the CDR3 reads TGTGCCAGCAGCGGGACAGCTCTCTCCTACGAGCAGTACGTC.

This clonotype occurred many times. The chain joins TRBV7-2 to TRBJ1-4; D is ambiguous. This CDR3 region has 19 residues. Trimming stripped 1 base from V and 0 bases from J, with 18 bases between. Germline-derived CDR1 and CDR2 are SGHTA and FQGNSA. DNA of the CDR3: TGTGCCAGCAGCTTAGATATCCCAAGAGAGGTTGCAACTAATGAAAAACTGTTTTTT. Its translation is CASSLDIPREVATNEKLFF.

The chain couples TRBV7-3 to TRBJ2-3; no definite D call. This CDR3 region has 15 residues. Per germline, CDR1 SGHTA and CDR2 FQGTGA. V was trimmed by 0 bases and J by 7 bases, leaving 14 bases between them. The DNA of the CDR3 is TGTGCCAGCAGCTTAACTACGGGTTTTCTTAATACGCAGTATTTT. It codes for CASSLTTGFLNTQYF.

The sample holds one count of this clonotype. V is TRBV15 and J is TRBJ2-7; D is undetermined. The CDR3 has 19 residues. V was clipped by 0 bases and J by 2 bases, with 23 bases between them. Germline loops: CDR1 LNHNV, CDR2 YYDKDF (reference sequence). The CDR3 nucleotides read TGTGCCACCAGCAGAGATCATGAAGGAGACCCCTTTGACCCCTACGAGCAGTACTTC. Translated, it gives CATSRDHEGDPFDPYEQYF.

This clonotype was detected a few times. V usage is TRBV7-9 and J usage is TRBJ2-5; 7 bases align to TRBD1. CDR3 size: 14 residues. V lost 3 bases, J lost 1 base, and 2 bases stayed unmatched. Germline CDR1 reads SEHNR; CDR2 reads FQNEAQ (reference sequence). The CDR3 DNA reads as TGTGCCAGCAGCTTTGAGGGGGCCCAAGAGACCCAGTACTTC. It yields the protein CASSFEGAQETQYF.

This clonotype was recorded many times. CDR3 nucleotide sequence: TGTGCCAGCAGATGGAACCATTACGTAGACACAGATACGCAGTATTTT. Translating it yields CASRWNHYVDTDTQYF. The chain carries TRBV6-6 and TRBJ2-3; D is undetermined. Germline assignment: CDR1 MNHNY and CDR2 SVGAGI (reference sequence). The CDR3 spans 16 residues. The ends were cut back, 6 bases at V and 2 bases at J, with 18 bases in the middle.

This chain joins TRBV6-2 or TRBV6-3 and TRBJ2-3, with D possibly matching TRBD2 (6 bases). Trimming removed 5 bases at V and 10 bases at J, with 10 bases between. Germline-derived CDR1 and CDR2 are MNHEY and SVGEGT. The CDR3 has 11 residues. DNA of the CDR3: TGTGCCAGCAGTCGGGACTTCGCGCAGTATTTT. Translated, it gives CASSRDFAQYF.

Of note for this clonotype: A read error may be the cause here, since a much bigger clone is one base away. The rearrangement links TRBV7-2 to TRBJ2-5; D is possibly TRBD2 (6 bases). Germline V gene sequence: CDR1 SGHTA, CDR2 FQGNSA. The CDR3 is 17 residues long. CDR3 nucleotides: TGTGTCAGCAGCGCCGTTTTCTTGGCGGGGCTGGGGGAGACCCAGTACTTC. It yields the protein CVSSAVFLAGLGETQYF.

This chain connects TRBV7-2 to TRBJ2-3; tentative D call: TRBD1 (5 bases). Trimming took 3 bases from V and 2 from J, leaving 12 bases between them. The CDR3 loop spans 15 amino acids. Per the germline V gene, CDR1 is SGHTA and CDR2 is FQGNSA. The CDR3 sequence: CASSFRTFSTDTQYF. The CDR3 nucleotides are TGTGCCAGCAGCTTCCGGACATTTTCCACAGATACGCAGTATTTT.

This clonotype was observed at least ten times. CDR3 sequence: CASSSPGGGSNQPQHF. The CDR3 DNA follows: TGTGCCAGCAGCTCCCCCGGGGGAGGGAGCAATCAGCCCCAGCATTTT. This chain connects TRBV7-9 to TRBJ1-5, with TRBD1 as a possible D gene (5 bases). V lost 4 bases and J 1 base, leaving 14 bases between the germline ends. The CDR3 length is 16 residues. Germline loops: CDR1 SEHNR, CDR2 FQNEAQ (reference sequence).

In this sample, this clonotype turned up many times. The V call is TRBV25-1, the J call TRBJ2-7; D unclear. The CDR3 sequence is 10 residues long. V was shortened by 5 bases and J by 3 bases, with 2 bases between the two germline ends. CDR1 MGHDK and CDR2 SYGVNS come from the germline V gene. CDR3 nucleotide sequence: TGTGCCAGCAGTCTCTACGAGCAGTACTTC. Protein product: CASSLYEQYF.

This chain joins TRBV6-2 or TRBV6-3 and TRBJ1-1, with unresolved D. There are 12 residues in the CDR3. V was cut by 2 bases and J by 12 bases, with 13 bases left in between. Germline V CDR1 and CDR2: MNHEY, SVGEGT. CDR3 protein: CASSYGPTPTFF. In DNA form, the CDR3 reads TGTGCCAGCAGTTACGGTCCAACTCCTACTTTCTTT.

This rearrangement joins TRBV24-1 to TRBJ2-3; tentatively, D is TRBD1 (5 bases). CDR3 size: 16 residues. Germline V lookup: CDR1 KGHDR, CDR2 SFDVKD. The ends were cut back, 3 bases at V and 2 bases at J, with 14 bases in the middle. The CDR3 sequence: CATSDRGDAYTDTQYF. The CDR3 region has the DNA TGTGCCACCAGTGATAGGGGCGACGCTTACACAGATACGCAGTATTTT.

This clonotype has more than one count but fewer than ten. The rearrangement uses TRBV2 and TRBJ2-7; unclear D gene. Trimming cost V 5 bases and J 2 bases, with 13 bases left between them. Germline CDR1 SNHLY, CDR2 FYNNEI. This CDR3 region has 14 residues. This CDR3 reads CASSNPRRTYEQYV. CDR3 DNA: TGTGCCAGCAGTAATCCCCGCCGTACCTACGAGCAGTACGTC.

This clonotype showed up just a few times. J is TRBJ2-5 and V is TRBV10-3; D possibly corresponds to TRBD2 (6 bases). This CDR3 has 16 amino acids. Germline CDR1 is ENHRY and CDR2 is SYGVKD. Between the trimmed V and J ends, which lost 4 bases and 2 bases, there was a span of 17 bases. CDR3 protein: CAISGGVSSQQETQYF. In nucleotides, the CDR3 is TGTGCCATCAGTGGGGGGGTCTCCAGCCAGCAAGAGACCCAGTACTTC.

The rearrangement joins TRBV7-9 to TRBJ2-5; 11 nucleotides agree with TRBD2. V lost 8 bases, J lost 2 bases, and 10 bases stayed unmatched. The germline V gene encodes CDR1 SEHNR and CDR2 FQNEAQ (reference sequence). This CDR3 is built from 16 residues. The CDR3 nucleotides are TGTGCCAGCGGAGCATCTAGCGGGGGGCTTCAAGAGACCCAGTACTTC. Translated, it gives CASGASSGGLQETQYF.